This entry is about one T cell receptor (beta chain). Germline loops: CDR1 PRHDT, CDR2 FYEKMQ (reference sequence). The CDR3 loop spans 14 amino acids. V lost 5 bases and J lost 1, with 12 bases in between. The data were taken from a study of blood T cells in healthy people across ages. Then a second PCR, running roughly 7 to 11 cycles, was carried out with a sample-barcoded 5' primer and a J-beta primer mix. MiXCR was run by TCRdb on the 5' RACE reads, yielding one entry per CDR3 protein. The sample has 910,000 or so distinct CDR3 sequences; just over 50% are singletons. Specimen: blood. This clonotype was sampled from a woman aged 55-70 years in good health. The rearrangement uses TRBV13 and TRBJ2-7, with D uncertain. CDR3 coding DNA: TGTGCCAGCAGCGTATACGAGGAGTCCTACGAGCAGTACTTC. It encodes CASSVYEESYEQYF.